This T cell receptor beta chain stems from a study of response to subunit inactivated influenza vaccine. The ends were cut back, 3 bases at V and 1 base at J, with 8 bases in the middle. The germline V gene has CDR1 SGHTA and CDR2 FQGNSA. CDR3 length: 14 amino acids. From the RT-PCR reads, TCRdb called clonotypes with MiXCR, one entry per CDR3 protein. The sample has roughly 540,000 distinct CDR3 sequences; roughly 25% are singletons. Many counts were recorded for this clonotype. The sample also formed part of further work on T cells expressing NK-cell markers. That study adds: UMI-tagged 5'RACE template switching yielded the TCR beta cDNA.

This chain joins TRBV7-2 and TRBJ2-3; no firm D call. The specimen was CD4+ T cells sorted from PBMCs, collected about 11 days after vaccination. The sequence derives from a man aged 50-59 years who received an inactivated influenza vaccine. The CDR3 is CASSLGPGTDTQYF. In nucleotides, the CDR3 is TGTGCCAGCAGCTTGGGTCCCGGCACAGATACGCAGTATTTT.